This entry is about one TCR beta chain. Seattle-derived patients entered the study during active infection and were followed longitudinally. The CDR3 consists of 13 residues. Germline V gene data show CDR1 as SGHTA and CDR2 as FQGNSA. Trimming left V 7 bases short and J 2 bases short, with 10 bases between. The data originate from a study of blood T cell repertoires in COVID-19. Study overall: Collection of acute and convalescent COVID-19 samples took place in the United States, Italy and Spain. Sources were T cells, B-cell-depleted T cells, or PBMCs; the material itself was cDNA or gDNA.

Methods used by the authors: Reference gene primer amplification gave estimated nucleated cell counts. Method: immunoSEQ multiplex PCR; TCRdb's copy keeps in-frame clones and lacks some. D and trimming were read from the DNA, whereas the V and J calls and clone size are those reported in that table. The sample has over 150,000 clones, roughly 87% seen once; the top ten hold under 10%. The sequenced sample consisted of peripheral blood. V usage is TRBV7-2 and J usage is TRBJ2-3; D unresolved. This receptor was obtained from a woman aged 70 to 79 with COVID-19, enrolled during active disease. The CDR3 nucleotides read TGTGCCAGCAAGCGACCCGCCACAGATACGCAGTATTTT. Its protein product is CASKRPATDTQYF.